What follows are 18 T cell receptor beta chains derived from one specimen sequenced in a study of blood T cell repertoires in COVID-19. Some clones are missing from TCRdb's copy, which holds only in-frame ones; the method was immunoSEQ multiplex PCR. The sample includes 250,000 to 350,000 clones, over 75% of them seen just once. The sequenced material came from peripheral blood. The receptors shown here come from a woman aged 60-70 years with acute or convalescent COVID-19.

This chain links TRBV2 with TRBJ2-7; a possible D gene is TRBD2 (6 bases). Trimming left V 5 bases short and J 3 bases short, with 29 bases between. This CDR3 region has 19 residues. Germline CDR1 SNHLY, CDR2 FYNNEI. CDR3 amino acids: CASSSTGPKNPGGYYEQYF. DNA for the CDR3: TGTGCCAGCAGTAGTACAGGACCGAAAAACCCCGGAGGGTACTACGAGCAGTACTTC.

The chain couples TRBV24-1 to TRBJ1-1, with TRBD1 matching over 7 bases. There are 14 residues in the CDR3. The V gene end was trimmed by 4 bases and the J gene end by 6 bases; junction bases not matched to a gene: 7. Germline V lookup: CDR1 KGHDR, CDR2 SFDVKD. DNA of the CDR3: TGTGCCACCAGTGACAACGACAGGGATCCTGAAGCTTTCTTT. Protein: CATSDNDRDPEAFF.

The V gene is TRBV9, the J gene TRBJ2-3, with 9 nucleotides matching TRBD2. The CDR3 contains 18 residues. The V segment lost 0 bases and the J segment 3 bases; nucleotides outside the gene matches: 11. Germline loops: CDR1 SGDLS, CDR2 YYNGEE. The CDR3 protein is CASSVEGTGLAGTDTQYF. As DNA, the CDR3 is TGTGCCAGCAGCGTAGAGGGGACGGGTCTAGCGGGGACAGATACGCAGTATTTT. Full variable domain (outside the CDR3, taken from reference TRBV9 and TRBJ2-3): DSGVTQTPKHLITATGQRVTLRCSPRSGDLSVYWYQQSLDQGLQFLIQYYNGEERAKGNILERFSAQQFPDLHSELNLSSLELGDSALYFCASSVEGTGLAGTDTQYFGPGTRLTVL.

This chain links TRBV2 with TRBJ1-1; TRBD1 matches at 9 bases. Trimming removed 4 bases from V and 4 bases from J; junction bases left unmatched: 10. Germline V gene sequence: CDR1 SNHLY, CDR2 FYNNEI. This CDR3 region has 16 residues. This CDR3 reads CASSGRDRVFLTEAFF. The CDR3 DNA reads TGTGCCAGCAGTGGTCGGGACAGGGTGTTTCTCACTGAAGCTTTCTTT.

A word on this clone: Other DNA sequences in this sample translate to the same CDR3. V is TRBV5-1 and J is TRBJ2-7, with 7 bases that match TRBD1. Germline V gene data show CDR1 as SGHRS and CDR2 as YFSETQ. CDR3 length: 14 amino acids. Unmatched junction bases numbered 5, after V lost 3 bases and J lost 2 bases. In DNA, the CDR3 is TGCGCCAGCAGCTCGAGGACAGGCACCTACGAGCAGTACTTC. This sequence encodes CASSSRTGTYEQYF.

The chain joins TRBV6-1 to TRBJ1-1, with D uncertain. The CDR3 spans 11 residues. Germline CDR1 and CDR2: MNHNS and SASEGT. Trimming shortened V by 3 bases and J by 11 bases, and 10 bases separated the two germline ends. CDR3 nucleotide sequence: TGTGCCAGCAGTGAGCTTATTAGCGCTTTCTTT. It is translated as CASSELISAFF.

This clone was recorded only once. The CDR3 region is CASSLGTSGVWTDTQYF. CDR3 nucleotides: TGTGCCAGCAGCTTAGGAACTAGCGGGGTATGGACAGATACGCAGTATTTT. The V call is TRBV7-8, the J call TRBJ2-3; 10 bases agree with TRBD2. The CDR3 spans 17 residues. The junction had 7 bases not matched to a gene; V was cut back by 1 base and J by 3 bases. Germline CDR1 and CDR2: SGHVS and FQNEAQ.

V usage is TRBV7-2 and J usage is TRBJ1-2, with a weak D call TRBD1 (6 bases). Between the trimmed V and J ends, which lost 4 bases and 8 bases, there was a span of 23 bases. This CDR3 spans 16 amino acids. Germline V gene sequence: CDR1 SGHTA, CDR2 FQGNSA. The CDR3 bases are TGTGCCAGCAGCTCCACTTGGAGTGGACAGACGGCAGGCTACACCTTC. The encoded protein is CASSSTWSGQTAGYTF.

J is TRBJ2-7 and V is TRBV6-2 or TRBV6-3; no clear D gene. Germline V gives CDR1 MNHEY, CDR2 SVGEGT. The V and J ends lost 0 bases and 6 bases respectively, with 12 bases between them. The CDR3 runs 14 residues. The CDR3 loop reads CASSYSTVLGEQYF. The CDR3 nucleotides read TGTGCCAGCAGTTACTCCACAGTGCTCGGCGAGCAGTACTTC.

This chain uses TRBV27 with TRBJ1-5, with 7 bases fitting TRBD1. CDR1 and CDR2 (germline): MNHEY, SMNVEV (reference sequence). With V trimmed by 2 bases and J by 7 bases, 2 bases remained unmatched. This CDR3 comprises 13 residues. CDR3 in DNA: TGTGCCAGCAGTTTAACACAGGGGCAGCCCCAGCATTTT. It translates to CASSLTQGQPQHF.

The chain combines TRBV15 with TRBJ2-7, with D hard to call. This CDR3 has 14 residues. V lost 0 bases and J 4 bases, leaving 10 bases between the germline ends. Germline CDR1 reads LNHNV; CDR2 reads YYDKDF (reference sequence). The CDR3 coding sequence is TGTGCCACCAGCAGAGATGTACTTCGATACGAGCAGTACTTC. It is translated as CATSRDVLRYEQYF.

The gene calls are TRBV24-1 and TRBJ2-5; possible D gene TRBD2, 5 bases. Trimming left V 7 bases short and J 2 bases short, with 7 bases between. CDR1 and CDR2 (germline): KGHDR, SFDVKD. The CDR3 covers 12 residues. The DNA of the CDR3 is TGTGCCACCAGCGGGATGCAAGAGACCCAGTACTTC. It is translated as CATSGMQETQYF.

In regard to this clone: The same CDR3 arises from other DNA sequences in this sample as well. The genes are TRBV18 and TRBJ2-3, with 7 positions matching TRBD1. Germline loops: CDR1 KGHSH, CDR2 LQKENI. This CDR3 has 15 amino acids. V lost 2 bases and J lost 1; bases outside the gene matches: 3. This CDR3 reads CASSPRQGGTDTQYF. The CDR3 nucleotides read TGTGCCAGCTCACCAAGGCAGGGGGGCACAGATACGCAGTATTTT.

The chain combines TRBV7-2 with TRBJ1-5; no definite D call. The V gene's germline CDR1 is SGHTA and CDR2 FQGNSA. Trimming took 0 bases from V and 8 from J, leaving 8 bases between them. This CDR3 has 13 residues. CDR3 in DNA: TGTGCCAGCAGCTTAGCGTTTCAGGAGCCCCAGCATTTT. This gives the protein CASSLAFQEPQHF. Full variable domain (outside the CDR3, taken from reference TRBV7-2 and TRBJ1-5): GAGVSQSPSNKVTEKGKDVELRCDPISGHTALYWYRQSLGQGLEFLIYFQGNSAPDKSGLPSDRFSAERTGGSVSTLTIQRTQQEDSAVYLCASSLAFQEPQHFGDGTRLSIL.

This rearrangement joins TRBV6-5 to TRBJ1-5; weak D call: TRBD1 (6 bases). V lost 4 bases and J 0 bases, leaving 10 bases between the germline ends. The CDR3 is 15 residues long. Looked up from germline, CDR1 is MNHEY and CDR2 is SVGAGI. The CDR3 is CASSSTGYSNQPQHF. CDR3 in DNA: TGTGCCAGCAGTTCGACAGGCTATAGCAATCAGCCCCAGCATTTT.

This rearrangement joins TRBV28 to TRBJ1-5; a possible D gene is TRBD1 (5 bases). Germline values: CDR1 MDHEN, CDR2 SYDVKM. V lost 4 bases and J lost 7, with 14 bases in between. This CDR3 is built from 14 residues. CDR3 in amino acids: CASSYSGRGQPQHF. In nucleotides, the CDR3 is TGTGCCAGCAGTTACTCTGGGAGGGGACAGCCCCAGCATTTT.

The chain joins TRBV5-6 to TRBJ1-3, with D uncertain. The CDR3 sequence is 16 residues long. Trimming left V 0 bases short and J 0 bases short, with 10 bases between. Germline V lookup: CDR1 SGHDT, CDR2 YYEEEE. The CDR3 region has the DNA TGTGCCAGCAGCTTGGCCAGGTCAGACTCTGGAAACACCATATATTTT. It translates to CASSLARSDSGNTIYF. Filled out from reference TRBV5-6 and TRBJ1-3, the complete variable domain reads DAGVTQSPTHLIKTRGQQVTLRCSPKSGHDTVSWYQQALGQGPQFIFQYYEEEERQRGNFPDRFSGHQFPNYSSELNVNALLLGDSALYLCASSLARSDSGNTIYFGEGSWLTVV.

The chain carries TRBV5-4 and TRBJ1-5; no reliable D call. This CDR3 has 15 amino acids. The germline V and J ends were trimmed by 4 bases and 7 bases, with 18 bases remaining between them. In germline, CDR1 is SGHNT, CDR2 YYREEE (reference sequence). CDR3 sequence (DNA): TGTGCCAGCAGCCACGATGCGGGAACGATGCAGCCCCAGCATTTT. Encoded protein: CASSHDAGTMQPQHF.